Each of the 23 T cell receptor beta chains below was sequenced from the same sample in a study of T cell repertoires in cytomegalovirus infection. One entry per CDR3 protein, called by TCRdb with MiXCR from the reads. This table has approximately 910,000 distinct CDR3 sequences, about a third appearing once. Antigens of these TCRs are unknown. The source material was cultured CD8+ T cells from PBMCs, sampled from culture after CMV antigen stimulation. The receptors stem from a human donor in good health (CMV status not recorded). Some clones in this sample may be carry-over from other donors' samples.

The chain joins TRBV6-1 to TRBJ2-7; 8 bases align to TRBD1. Germline loops: CDR1 MNHNS, CDR2 SASEGT. The CDR3 contains 15 residues. Germline trimming cut 2 bases from V and 6 bases from J; bases unmatched to any gene: 9. The CDR3 nucleotides read TGTGCCAGCAGTGAAAGCTTTCCCGACAGGGGCGAGCAGTACTTC. It codes for CASSESFPDRGEQYF.

The chain links TRBV4-2 to TRBJ2-1, with D unresolved. The CDR3 totals 11 residues. Trimming cost V 2 bases and J 8 bases, with 4 bases left between them. Germline V gene lookup returns CDR1 LGHNA and CDR2 YNFKEQ. CDR3 in amino acids: CASSQTYEQFF. The CDR3 bases are TGTGCCAGCAGCCAAACCTATGAGCAGTTCTTC.

This chain links TRBV6-1 with TRBJ1-1, with D perhaps matching TRBD1 (5 bases). The CDR3 length is 14 residues. Germline V lookup: CDR1 MNHNS, CDR2 SASEGT. The ends were cut back, 6 bases at V and 4 bases at J, with 15 bases in the middle. The CDR3 spells CASRPLGGGTEAFF. CDR3 nucleotides: TGTGCCAGCAGACCCCTGGGGGGGGGCACTGAAGCTTTCTTT.

The J gene is TRBJ2-5, the V gene TRBV15; D possibly corresponds to TRBD1 (5 bases). The CDR3 runs to 16 residues. Looked up from germline, CDR1 is LNHNV and CDR2 is YYDKDF (reference sequence). Trimming pared 0 bases from V and 6 bases from J, leaving 17 bases between. This CDR3 is CATSREGVQGAQTQYF. The CDR3 bases are TGTGCCACCAGCAGAGAAGGAGTCCAGGGCGCTCAGACCCAGTACTTC. Filled out from reference TRBV15 and TRBJ2-5, the complete variable domain reads DAMVIQNPRYQVTQFGKPVTLSCSQTLNHNVMYWYQQKSSQAPKLLFHYYDKDFNNEADTPDNFQSRRPNTSFCFLDIRSPGLGDTAMYLCATSREGVQGAQTQYFGPGTRLLVL.

The chain links TRBV20-1 to TRBJ2-7; D may be TRBD2 (6 bases). V dropped 0 bases and J dropped 3 bases, with 15 bases sitting between them. Germline CDR1 reads DFQATT; CDR2 reads SNEGSKA (reference sequence). This CDR3 comprises 15 residues. The CDR3 coding sequence is TGCAGTGCTAGAGATCCCGGCGGGACCAACTACGAGCAGTACTTC. Translation: CSARDPGGTNYEQYF.

This clonotype has a handful of counts. The chain is built from TRBV7-6 and TRBJ1-1; perhaps TRBD1 as D (5 bases). Trimming stripped 1 base from V and 6 bases from J, with 9 bases between. CDR1 is SGHVS and CDR2 is FNYEAQ in the germline V gene. This CDR3 is built from 13 residues. The CDR3 is CASSLVGAPEAFF. The CDR3 DNA reads as TGTGCCAGCAGCTTAGTAGGGGCCCCTGAAGCTTTCTTT.

The sample holds a few counts of this clonotype. The chain employs TRBV12-3 or TRBV12-4 and TRBJ2-7; TRBD2 agrees at 10 bases. V trimming: 4 bases; J trimming: 2 bases; junction bases outside the gene matches: 5. The CDR3 is 15 residues long. Here the CDR3 DNA reads TGTGCCAGCAGTTCAATTAGCGGGGGGACCTACGAGCAGTACTTC. As protein: CASSSISGGTYEQYF.

This chain uses TRBV6-5 with TRBJ1-5; a possible D gene is TRBD1 (6 bases). Germline V gene data show CDR1 as MNHEY and CDR2 as SVGAGI. The CDR3 loop spans 16 amino acids. V lost 5 bases and J 4 bases, leaving 18 bases between the germline ends. CDR3 protein: CASSPDSILGNQPQHF. CDR3 bases: TGTGCCAGCAGTCCGGACAGCATCTTAGGGAATCAGCCCCAGCATTTT.

This clonotype occurred many times. V is TRBV7-6 and J is TRBJ1-4; 7 bases fit TRBD1. Losses at the gene ends were 1 base for V and 2 bases for J; bases not matched to a gene: 7. CDR1 and CDR2 from the germline V gene are SGHVS and FNYEAQ. This CDR3 is built from 17 residues. The CDR3 here is CASSLEQAGGTNEKLFF. As DNA, the CDR3 is TGTGCCAGCAGCTTAGAGCAAGCAGGGGGGACTAATGAAAAACTGTTTTTT.

V is TRBV13 and J is TRBJ2-1; the D gene could be TRBD1 or TRBD2 (6 bases each). The germline V and J ends were trimmed by 8 bases and 0 bases, with 14 bases remaining between them. Germline-derived CDR1 and CDR2 are PRHDT and FYEKMQ (reference sequence). This CDR3 contains 15 residues. CDR3 DNA: TGTGCCAGCGCGGAGGGGGGCAACTCCTACAATGAGCAGTTCTTC. The encoded protein is CASAEGGNSYNEQFF. The full variable domain, with the rest looked up from reference TRBV13 and TRBJ2-1, is AAGVIQSPRHLIKEKRETATLKCYPIPRHDTVYWYQQGPGQDPQFLISFYEKMQSDKGSIPDRFSAQQFSDYHSELNMSSLELGDSALYFCASAEGGNSYNEQFFGPGTRLTVL.

The chain uses TRBV6-2 or TRBV6-3 and TRBJ2-5, with 9 bases identical to TRBD2. V dropped 5 bases and J dropped 0; count of bases not matched to a gene: 7. Germline lookup yields CDR1 MNHEY and CDR2 SVGEGT. The CDR3 has 16 residues. CDR3 region: CASSPASGGHQETQYF. The CDR3 region has the DNA TGTGCCAGCAGTCCCGCGAGCGGGGGGCACCAAGAGACCCAGTACTTC.

This clonotype was counted only a few times. The J gene is TRBJ1-2, the V gene TRBV6-5; 8 bases line up with TRBD1. The ends lost 0 bases at V and 3 bases at J; junction bases unmatched: 3. CDR3 length: 15 residues. In germline, CDR1 is MNHEY, CDR2 SVGAGI. The CDR3 sequence is CASSYSIQGDYGYTF. In nucleotides, the CDR3 is TGTGCCAGCAGTTACTCGATACAGGGGGACTATGGCTACACCTTC.

The rearrangement joins TRBV6-8 to TRBJ1-2; 9 positions agree with TRBD1. Trimming took 4 bases from V and 7 from J; bases not matched to a gene: 4. Germline-derived CDR1 and CDR2 are MNHGY and SAAAGT. This CDR3 region has 13 residues. CDR3: CASSSPGQGGYTF. For the CDR3, the DNA is TGTGCCAGCAGTTCCCCGGGACAGGGTGGCTACACCTTC.

The genes are TRBV6-6 and TRBJ1-6, with D hard to call. Germline V gene lookup returns CDR1 MNHNY and CDR2 SVGAGI (reference sequence). Trimming took 6 bases from V and 3 from J, leaving 12 bases between them. The CDR3 covers 15 residues. CDR3 DNA sequence: TGTGCCAGCAGCCCTAGGCGAAACTATAATTCACCCCTCCACTTT. This sequence encodes CASSPRRNYNSPLHF.

There are a few counts of this clonotype. This chain uses TRBV2 with TRBJ1-2; 7 nucleotides match TRBD1. The CDR3 has 16 amino acids. Germline V lookup: CDR1 SNHLY, CDR2 FYNNEI. Trimming removed 2 bases from V and 4 bases from J; junction bases left unmatched: 10. The CDR3 coding sequence is TGTGCCAGCAGTGAAATGACAGGGTCTCCCCGCTATGGCTACACCTTC. Translation gives CASSEMTGSPRYGYTF.

The chain recombines TRBV6-5 with TRBJ2-3, with TRBD2 as a possible D gene (5 bases). V dropped 2 bases and J dropped 2 bases, with 11 bases sitting between them. The CDR3 loop spans 15 amino acids. The germline V gene has CDR1 MNHEY and CDR2 SVGAGI. The CDR3 sequence is CASSYGELITDTQYF. CDR3 in DNA: TGTGCCAGCAGTTACGGGGAGCTGATCACAGATACGCAGTATTTT.

Turning to this clonotype: This may come from a read error, since a much larger clone is one base off. CDR3 coding DNA: TGTGCCAGCAGCGCGACAGTTTTTGAAGGCTACACCTTC. Translating it yields CASSATVFEGYTF. The rearrangement uses TRBV7-8 and TRBJ1-2, with a possible D match to TRBD1 (5 bases). This CDR3 has 13 amino acids. V dropped 5 bases and J dropped 8 bases, with 15 bases sitting between them. From germline, CDR1 is SGHVS and CDR2 FQNEAQ. The complete variable domain, with remaining parts taken from reference TRBV7-8 and TRBJ1-2, reads GAGVSQSPRYKVAKRGQDVALRCDPISGHVSLFWYQQALGQGPEFLTYFQNEAQLDKSGLPSDRFFAERPEGSVSTLKIQRTQQEDSAVYLCASSATVFEGYTFGSGTRLTVV.

This clonotype was observed a few times. The rearrangement links TRBV7-9 to TRBJ2-2, with D tentatively TRBD1 (6 bases). V lost 7 bases and J 5 bases, leaving 14 bases between the germline ends. Germline CDR1 and CDR2: SEHNR and FQNEAQ (reference sequence). CDR3 length: 14 residues. CDR3 loop: CASITGFRTGELFF. In nucleotides, the CDR3 is TGTGCCAGCATAACAGGGTTCCGAACCGGGGAGCTGTTTTTT. Full variable domain (outside the CDR3, taken from reference TRBV7-9 and TRBJ2-2): DTGVSQNPRHKITKRGQNVTFRCDPISEHNRLYWYRQTLGQGPEFLTYFQNEAQLEKSRLLSDRFSAERPKGSFSTLEIQRTEQGDSAMYLCASITGFRTGELFFGEGSRLTVL.

This clonotype was counted only a few times. The chain recombines TRBV7-9 with TRBJ2-7; the match to TRBD2 covers 13 bases. Germline V CDR1 and CDR2: SEHNR, FQNEAQ (reference sequence). This CDR3 spans 19 amino acids. V lost 6 bases to trimming and J lost 0 bases; unmatched junction nucleotides: 14. The CDR3 DNA follows: TGTGCCAGCAGTTTGGGCACTAGCGGGGGGGCCGGGAGCTCCTACGAGCAGTACGTC. Amino acids: CASSLGTSGGAGSSYEQYV.

In this sample, this clonotype turned up a few times. The chain recombines TRBV4-1 with TRBJ2-7, with 8 nucleotides matching TRBD2. CDR1 is MGHRA, CDR2 YSYEKL, per germline. CDR3 length: 13 residues. V was pared by 3 bases and J by 7 bases, with 5 bases of the junction left unmatched. As DNA, the CDR3 is TGCGCCAGCAGCCACGGACTAGCACGAGAGCAGTACTTC. This codes for CASSHGLAREQYF.

V gene TRBV9 combines with J gene TRBJ2-1, with a possible D match to TRBD1 (6 bases). Trimming removed 3 bases from V and 5 bases from J, with 15 bases in between. The CDR3 is 15 residues long. Germline V gene data show CDR1 as SGDLS and CDR2 as YYNGEE. The CDR3 sequence: CASSATGLGNNEQFF. The CDR3 nucleotides read TGTGCCAGCAGCGCCACAGGGTTGGGTAACAATGAGCAGTTCTTC.

This clonotype was seen only a few times. The chain recombines TRBV4-1 with TRBJ1-1; D perhaps matches TRBD1 (6 bases). Germline assignment: CDR1 MGHRA and CDR2 YSYEKL. The CDR3 loop spans 14 amino acids. Trimming pared 6 bases from V and 1 base from J, leaving 12 bases between. The chain's CDR3 is CASSATTGNTEAFF. The DNA of the CDR3 is TGCGCCAGCAGTGCCACGACAGGGAACACTGAAGCTTTCTTT.

This clonotype was observed many times. The V and J genes are TRBV7-8 and TRBJ2-1; the D gene is possibly TRBD2 (7 bases). The CDR3 is 13 residues long. Germline CDR1 and CDR2: SGHVS and FQNEAQ. V shed 10 bases and J shed 8 bases, with 18 bases lying between them. CDR3 sequence: CATAPRGGDEQFF. The CDR3 region has the DNA TGTGCCACCGCCCCAAGGGGGGGGGATGAGCAGTTCTTC.